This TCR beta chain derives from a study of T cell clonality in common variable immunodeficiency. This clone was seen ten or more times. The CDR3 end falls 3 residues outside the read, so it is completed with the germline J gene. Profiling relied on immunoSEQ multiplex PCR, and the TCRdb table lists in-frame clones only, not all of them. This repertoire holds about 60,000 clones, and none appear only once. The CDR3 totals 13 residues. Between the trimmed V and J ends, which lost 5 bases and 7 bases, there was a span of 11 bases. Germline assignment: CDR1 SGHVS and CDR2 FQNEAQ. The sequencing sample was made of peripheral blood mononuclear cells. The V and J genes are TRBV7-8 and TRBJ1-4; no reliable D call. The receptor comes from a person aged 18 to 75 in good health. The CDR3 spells CASSVEEGEKLFF. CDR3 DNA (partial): TGTGCCAGCAGCGTCGAAGAGGGTGAAAAA.